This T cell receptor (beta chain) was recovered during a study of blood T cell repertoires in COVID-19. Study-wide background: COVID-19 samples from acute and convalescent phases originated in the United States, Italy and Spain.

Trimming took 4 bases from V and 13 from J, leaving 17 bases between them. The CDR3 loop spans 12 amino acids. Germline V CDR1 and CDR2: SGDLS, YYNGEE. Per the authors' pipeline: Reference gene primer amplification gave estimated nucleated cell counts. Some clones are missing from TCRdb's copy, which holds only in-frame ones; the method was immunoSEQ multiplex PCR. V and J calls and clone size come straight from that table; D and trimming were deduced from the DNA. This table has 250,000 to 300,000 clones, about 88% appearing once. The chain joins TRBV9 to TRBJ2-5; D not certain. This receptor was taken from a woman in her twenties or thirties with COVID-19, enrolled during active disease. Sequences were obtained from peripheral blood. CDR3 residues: CASSSDVGPLYF. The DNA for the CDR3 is TGTGCCAGCAGCTCAGACGTGGGCCCGCTGTACTTC. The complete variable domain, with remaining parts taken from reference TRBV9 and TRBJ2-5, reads DSGVTQTPKHLITATGQRVTLRCSPRSGDLSVYWYQQSLDQGLQFLIQYYNGEERAKGNILERFSAQQFPDLHSELNLSSLELGDSALYFCASSSDVGPLYFGPGTRLLVL.